The 25 T cell receptor beta chains listed next were all sequenced from one sample in a study of T cell changes during pregnancy in multiple sclerosis. Assay used: immunoSEQ multiplex PCR; TCRdb lists only in-frame clones, some missing. The data hold around 64,000 clones, with 85% to 95% observed a single time. Sequencing was performed on CD4+ T cells from peripheral blood mononuclear cells, taken after pregnancy. Receptor source: a female donor with multiple sclerosis, enrolled in a pregnancy study.

V usage is TRBV2 and J usage is TRBJ2-5, with TRBD2 matching 12 bases. The germline V gene encodes CDR1 SNHLY and CDR2 FYNNEI. After removal of 7 bases from V and 4 bases from J, the junction contained 4 bases not matched to a gene. This CDR3 contains 14 residues. The CDR3 is CASIPGLAGETQYF. The CDR3 DNA sequence: TGTGCCAGCATTCCGGGACTAGCGGGAGAGACCCAGTACTTC.

This clone was seen a single time. The chain is built from TRBV2 and TRBJ1-4; D possibly corresponds to TRBD1 (6 bases). Germline V gene lookup returns CDR1 SNHLY and CDR2 FYNNEI. The CDR3 consists of 14 residues. The V gene lost 8 bases and the J gene lost 8 bases, with 18 bases spanning the gap. For the CDR3, the DNA is TGTGCCAGCGACCGAGGACAGCCGAGCGAAAAACTGTTTTTT. This encodes CASDRGQPSEKLFF.

The CDR3 protein is CASSFPHSDEQFF. DNA of the CDR3: TGTGCCAGCAGCTTCCCACATTCCGATGAGCAGTTCTTC. This chain joins TRBV5-5 and TRBJ2-1; D remains ambiguous. V dropped 2 bases and J dropped 8 bases, with 11 bases sitting between them. The CDR3 totals 13 residues. Germline-derived CDR1 and CDR2 are SGHKS and YYEKEE (reference sequence).

The rearrangement links TRBV6-5 to TRBJ2-4; 7 nucleotides align to TRBD2. V was pared by 6 bases and J by 14 bases, with 16 bases of the junction left unmatched. The CDR3 sequence is 14 residues long. From germline, CDR1 is MNHEY and CDR2 SVGAGI. CDR3 protein: CASSSPRDPGTKYF. The CDR3 coding sequence is TGTGCCAGCAGCTCACCGCGAGACCCCGGGACTAAGTACTTC.

This clone was picked up one time. The chain uses TRBV7-9 and TRBJ2-1; 7 bases map to TRBD2. J gave up 3 bases and V 3 bases, and 5 bases lay outside the gene matches. This CDR3 comprises 15 residues. The germline V gene has CDR1 SEHNR and CDR2 FQNEAQ (reference sequence). CDR3 sequence: CASSLREGSYNEQFF. The CDR3 nucleotides read TGTGCCAGCAGCTTGAGGGAGGGGAGCTACAATGAGCAGTTCTTC.

The V and J genes are TRBV2 and TRBJ2-1; unclear D gene. This CDR3 comprises 16 residues. Germline values: CDR1 SNHLY, CDR2 FYNNEI. Trimming left V 4 bases short and J 2 bases short, with 15 bases between. The CDR3 reads CASSAYSESPYNEQFF. The DNA of the CDR3 is TGTGCCAGCAGTGCTTATTCTGAGTCCCCCTACAATGAGCAGTTCTTC.

The chain links TRBV15 to TRBJ2-7, with TRBD2 as a possible D gene (5 bases). This CDR3 is built from 13 residues. Germline-derived CDR1 and CDR2 are LNHNV and YYDKDF (reference sequence). The ends were cut back, 1 base at V and 4 bases at J, with 8 bases in the middle. CDR3 loop: CATSRVGAYEQYF. Written as DNA, the CDR3 is TGTGCCACCAGCAGAGTGGGAGCTTACGAGCAGTACTTC.

The CDR3 spells CATARGMNTEAFF. The CDR3 region has the DNA TGTGCCACTGCTAGGGGAATGAACACTGAAGCTTTCTTT. V and J are TRBV19 and TRBJ1-1; D might be TRBD1 (5 bases). V dropped 10 bases and J dropped 0 bases, with 12 bases sitting between them. The CDR3 runs to 13 residues. Germline-derived CDR1 and CDR2 are LNHDA and SQIVND (reference sequence).

This clone appeared a few times. This chain's CDR3 is CASQVMQGVEAFF. Written as DNA, the CDR3 is TGTGCCAGTCAAGTGATGCAGGGCGTAGAAGCTTTCTTT. The rearrangement uses TRBV2 and TRBJ1-1, with D possibly matching TRBD1 (5 bases). The V gene lost 9 bases and the J gene lost 8 bases, with 19 bases spanning the gap. The germline gives CDR1 SNHLY, CDR2 FYNNEI. The CDR3 is 13 amino acids. The variable domain in full, with the rest retrieved from reference TRBV2 and TRBJ1-1, is EPEVTQTPSHQVTQMGQEVILRCVPISNHLYFYWYRQILGQKVEFLVSFYNNEISEKSEIFDDQFSVERPDGSNFTLKIRSTKLEDSAMYFCASQVMQGVEAFFGQGTRLTVV.

This clone showed up just a few times. This sample also contains other DNA sequences that code for the same CDR3. The CDR3 protein is CASSYSRVYNEQFF. As DNA, the CDR3 is TGTGCCAGCAGTTACTCCCGGGTCTACAATGAGCAGTTCTTC. This chain connects TRBV6-6 to TRBJ2-1; D gene uncertain. The CDR3 covers 14 residues. CDR1 is MNHNY, CDR2 SVGAGI, per germline (reference sequence). V was clipped by 0 bases and J by 3 bases, with 6 bases between them.

V and J are TRBV6-5 and TRBJ2-3; TRBD2 is a possible D gene (5 bases). The CDR3 length is 14 residues. The V end lost 7 bases, the J end lost 4 bases, and 15 bases lay between the germline ends. The germline gives CDR1 MNHEY, CDR2 SVGAGI. The CDR3 nucleotides read TGTGCCAGCAAACCCTACGTGAGGGCAGATACGCAGTATTTT. As protein: CASKPYVRADTQYF.

The gene calls are TRBV5-4 and TRBJ2-5, with a weak D call TRBD2 (5 bases). The CDR3 extends over 15 amino acids. Germline V gene sequence: CDR1 SGHNT, CDR2 YYREEE (reference sequence). Trimming took off 4 bases at V and 2 bases at J, with 15 bases between the two ends. The CDR3 coding sequence is TGTGCCAGCAGCCCCGGGGTACAGAAACAAGAGACCCAGTACTTC. This encodes CASSPGVQKQETQYF.

The V and J genes are TRBV18 and TRBJ1-3; TRBD1 matches at 8 bases. The CDR3 length is 16 residues. Trimming removed 2 bases from V and 0 bases from J; junction bases left unmatched: 3. Germline lookup yields CDR1 KGHSH and CDR2 LQKENI. The CDR3 sequence is CASSPGQGYSGNTIYF. The DNA for the CDR3 is TGTGCCAGCTCACCAGGACAGGGATACTCTGGAAACACCATATATTTT.

V usage is TRBV15 and J usage is TRBJ1-4; D remains ambiguous. V lost 0 bases, J lost 5 bases, and 10 bases lay in between. Germline CDR1 LNHNV, CDR2 YYDKDF (reference sequence). This CDR3 is built from 15 residues. DNA of the CDR3: TGTGCCACCAGCAGAGATCCTCGGTCGAATGAAAAACTGTTTTTT. Translation: CATSRDPRSNEKLFF. Supplemented by reference TRBV15 and TRBJ1-4, the full variable domain reads DAMVIQNPRYQVTQFGKPVTLSCSQTLNHNVMYWYQQKSSQAPKLLFHYYDKDFNNEADTPDNFQSRRPNTSFCFLDIRSPGLGDTAMYLCATSRDPRSNEKLFFGSGTQLSVL.

The count of this clone is one. The V and J genes are TRBV11-2 and TRBJ2-7, with D uncertain. CDR1 and CDR2 from the germline V gene are SGHAT and FQNNGV. V was pared by 1 base and J by 2 bases, with 9 bases between. CDR3 length equals 14 residues. This CDR3 reads CASSLVQRTYEQYF. CDR3 nucleotides: TGTGCCAGCAGCTTAGTACAGAGAACCTACGAGCAGTACTTC.

V and J are TRBV19 and TRBJ2-7; D gene ambiguous. CDR1 is LNHDA, CDR2 SQIVND, per germline (reference sequence). The CDR3 is 13 residues long. V dropped 1 base and J dropped 5 bases, with 9 bases sitting between them. CDR3 DNA: TGTGCCAGTAGTATAGGCAGCGCAAACGAGCAGTACTTC. Translated: CASSIGSANEQYF.

This chain links TRBV7-3 with TRBJ2-5, with D possibly matching TRBD2 (5 bases). The CDR3 has 13 amino acids. The germline gives CDR1 SGHTA, CDR2 FQGTGA. V lost 8 bases and J 5 bases, leaving 15 bases between the germline ends. The CDR3 nucleotides read TGTGCCAGCGGGAGAGGAGGAGGCGAGACCCAGTACTTC. Translated, it gives CASGRGGGETQYF. Variable domain in full (rest from reference TRBV7-3 and TRBJ2-5): GAGVSQTPSNKVTEKGKYVELRCDPISGHTALYWYRQSLGQGPEFLIYFQGTGAADDSGLPNDRFFAVRPEGSVSTLKIQRTERGDSAVYLCASGRGGGETQYFGPGTRLLVL.

J is TRBJ2-3 and V is TRBV6-1; TRBD2 agrees at 12 bases. This CDR3 has 17 amino acids. V lost 3 bases and J lost 4; bases outside the gene matches: 8. Germline CDR1 and CDR2: MNHNS and SASEGT. This CDR3 is CASSDAPSGRAADTQYF. CDR3 nucleotides: TGTGCCAGCAGTGATGCCCCTAGCGGGAGGGCCGCAGATACGCAGTATTTT.

V usage is TRBV18 and J usage is TRBJ2-7; D is unresolved. With 3 bases removed from V and 0 bases from J, the gap between germline ends came to 15 bases. The length of the CDR3 is 16 residues. CDR1 and CDR2 (germline): KGHSH, LQKENI. DNA for the CDR3: TGTGCCAGCTCACCCCTCAGGTGGTCCAGCTCCTACGAGCAGTACTTC. It codes for CASSPLRWSSSYEQYF.

Concerning this clone: Other DNA sequences in this specimen translate into the identical CDR3. This rearrangement joins TRBV6-5 to TRBJ2-7; 7 bases line up with TRBD1. CDR1 and CDR2 from the germline V gene are MNHEY and SVGAGI. The CDR3 loop spans 14 amino acids. V shed 5 bases and J 0 bases; nucleotides not matched to a gene: 4. CDR3 sequence: CASSKDRSSYEQYF. Written as DNA, the CDR3 is TGTGCCAGCAGTAAGGACAGGAGCTCCTACGAGCAGTACTTC.

The chain carries TRBV7-2 and TRBJ1-2, with 8 nucleotides matching TRBD1. This CDR3 spans 15 amino acids. The V segment lost 1 base and the J segment 7 bases; nucleotides outside the gene matches: 8. Looked up from germline, CDR1 is SGHTA and CDR2 is FQGNSA. CDR3 nucleotides: TGTGCCAGCAGCTTAGATAGGACAGGGAAGGGTGGCTACACCTTC. Its translation: CASSLDRTGKGGYTF.

The gene calls are TRBV5-1 and TRBJ2-1, with 9 bases lining up with TRBD2. The CDR3 extends over 15 amino acids. CDR1 is SGHRS, CDR2 YFSETQ, per germline. With 1 base clipped from V and 6 bases from J, the junction kept 5 bases outside the gene matches. CDR3 protein: CASSLFSGSGNEQFF. The CDR3 nucleotides read TGCGCCAGCAGCTTGTTTAGCGGGAGTGGCAATGAGCAGTTCTTC. The variable domain in full, with the rest retrieved from reference TRBV5-1 and TRBJ2-1, is KAGVTQTPRYLIKTRGQQVTLSCSPISGHRSVSWYQQTPGQGLQFLFEYFSETQRNKGNFPGRFSGRQFSNSRSEMNVSTLELGDSALYLCASSLFSGSGNEQFFGPGTRLTVL.

V gene TRBV18 combines with J gene TRBJ2-3; maybe TRBD1 (5 bases). The V and J ends lost 3 bases and 10 bases respectively, with 11 bases between them. Germline-derived CDR1 and CDR2 are KGHSH and LQKENI. CDR3 size: 12 residues. CDR3 sequence: CASSPTESSQYF. CDR3 sequence (DNA): TGTGCCAGCTCACCGACAGAAAGTTCGCAGTATTTT. The complete variable domain, with remaining parts taken from reference TRBV18 and TRBJ2-3, reads NAGVMQNPRHLVRRRGQEARLRCSPMKGHSHVYWYRQLPEEGLKFMVYLQKENIIDESGMPKERFSAEFPKEGPSILRIQQVVRGDSAAYFCASSPTESSQYFGPGTRLTVL.

Details on this clone: Other DNA sequences in this sample translate to the same CDR3. The chain combines TRBV7-9 with TRBJ2-5; D is ambiguous. Trimming left V 4 bases short and J 2 bases short, with 2 bases between. The CDR3 sequence is 11 residues long. CDR1 is SEHNR and CDR2 is FQNEAQ in the germline V gene (reference sequence). CDR3: CASSSQETQYF. In DNA, the CDR3 is TGTGCCAGCAGCTCGCAAGAGACCCAGTACTTC.

This chain joins TRBV30 and TRBJ1-2; 9 positions match TRBD1. This CDR3 region has 16 residues. CDR1 and CDR2 from the germline V gene are GTSNPN and SVGIG (reference sequence). J gave up 3 bases and V 2 bases, and 10 bases lay outside the gene matches. This CDR3 reads CAWSQETGGWDYGYTF. The CDR3 DNA is TGTGCCTGGAGTCAAGAGACAGGGGGATGGGACTATGGCTACACCTTC.